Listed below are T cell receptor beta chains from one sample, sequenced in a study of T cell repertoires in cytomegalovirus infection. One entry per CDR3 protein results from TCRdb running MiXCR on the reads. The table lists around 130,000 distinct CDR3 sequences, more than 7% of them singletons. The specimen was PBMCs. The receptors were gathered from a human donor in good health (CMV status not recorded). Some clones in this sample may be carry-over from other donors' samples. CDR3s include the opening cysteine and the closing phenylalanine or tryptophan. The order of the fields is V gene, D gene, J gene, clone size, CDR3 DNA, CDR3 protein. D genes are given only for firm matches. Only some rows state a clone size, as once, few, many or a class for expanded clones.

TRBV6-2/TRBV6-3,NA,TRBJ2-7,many,TGTGCCAGCAGCGCCGCCTACGAGCAGTACTTC,CASSAAYEQYF
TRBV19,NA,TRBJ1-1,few,TGTGCCACCCGCACCGAGGCCCCGAACACTGAAGCTTTCTTT,CATRTEAPNTEAFF
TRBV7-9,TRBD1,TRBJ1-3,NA,TGTGCCAGCAGCCCCCGACAGGGCTCTGGAAACACCATATATTTT,CASSPRQGSGNTIYF
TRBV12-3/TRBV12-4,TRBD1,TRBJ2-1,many,TGTGCCAGCAGGCCCGGGACAGGGGCGTCCCATGAGCAGTTCTTC,CASRPGTGASHEQFF
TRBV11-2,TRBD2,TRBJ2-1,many,TGTGCCAGCAGTTGGGAGCGGGGGCTGGGCTACAATGAGCAGTTCTTC,CASSWERGLGYNEQFF
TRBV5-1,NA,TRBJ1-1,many,TGCGCCAGCAGCTTGGCCCTCGAAGGCGGAAACACTGAAGCTTTCTTT,CASSLALEGGNTEAFF
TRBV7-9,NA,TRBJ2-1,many,TGTGCCAGCAGCTTAGTTCCGGACAGATTCAATGAGCAGTTCTTC,CASSLVPDRFNEQFF
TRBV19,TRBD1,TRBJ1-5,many,TGTGCCAGTACCCGGGAGGGACAGGGGCGGATTAGGCAGCCCCAGCATTTT,CASTREGQGRIRQPQHF
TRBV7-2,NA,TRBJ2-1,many,TGTGCCAGCAGCTTAGGAACCCGACCGGACAATGAGCAGTTCTTC,CASSLGTRPDNEQFF
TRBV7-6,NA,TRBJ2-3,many,TGTGCCAGCAGCTTAAGCGCCTACACAGATACGCAGTATTTT,CASSLSAYTDTQYF
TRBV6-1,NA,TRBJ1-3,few,TGTGCCAGCAAATCCCTTGGCCCCTCTGGAAACACCATATATTTT,CASKSLGPSGNTIYF
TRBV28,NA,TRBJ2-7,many,TGTGCCAGCGGACTGGGCAGCTACGAGCAGTACTTC,CASGLGSYEQYF
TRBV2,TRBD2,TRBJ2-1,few,TGTGCCAGCAGTGTGACTAGCGGCTACAATGAGCAGTTCTTC,CASSVTSGYNEQFF
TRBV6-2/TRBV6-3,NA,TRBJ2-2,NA,TGTGCCAGCAGTTACCCGCTTTCCACCGGGGAGCTGTTTTTT,CASSYPLSTGELFF
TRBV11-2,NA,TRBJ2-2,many,TGTGCCAGCAGCTCCTGGACAGAGTCGAACACCGGGGAGCTGTTTTTT,CASSSWTESNTGELFF
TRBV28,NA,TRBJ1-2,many,TGTGCCAGCAGTTTGGGGGGGGGTAACTATGGCTACACCTTC,CASSLGGGNYGYTF
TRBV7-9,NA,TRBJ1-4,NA,TGTGCCAGCAGCTTAGACGGGTATAATGAAAAACTGTTTTTT,CASSLDGYNEKLFF
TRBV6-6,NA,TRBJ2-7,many,TGTGCCAGCAGTTACTCAGGCGGGATCAACGAGCAGTACTTC,CASSYSGGINEQYF
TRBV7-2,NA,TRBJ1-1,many,TGTGCCAGCAGCTTAGGCCGGGGCTACGAAGCTTTCTTT,CASSLGRGYEAFF
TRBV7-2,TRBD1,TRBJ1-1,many,TGTGCCAGCAGGCAAGACAGGGGATCCAACACTGAAGCTTTCTTT,CASRQDRGSNTEAFF
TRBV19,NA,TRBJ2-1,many,TGTGCCAGTAGTATAGATAGTCCGGGCAGTGAGCAGTTCTTC,CASSIDSPGSEQFF
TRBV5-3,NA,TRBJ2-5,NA,TGTGCCAGAAGGGGGCTGGGAGCCCAAGAGACCCAGTACTTC,CARRGLGAQETQYF
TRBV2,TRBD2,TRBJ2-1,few,TGTGCCAGCAGTGGTCCACTAGCGGGGGGTAGTAATGAGCAGTTCTTC,CASSGPLAGGSNEQFF
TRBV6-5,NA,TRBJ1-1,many,TGTGCCAGCAGTTACCTCCCCCGGGCTGAAGCTTTCTTT,CASSYLPRAEAFF
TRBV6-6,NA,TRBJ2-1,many,TGTGCCAGCGGGGGGGGGCTCTACAATGAGCAGTTCTTC,CASGGGLYNEQFF
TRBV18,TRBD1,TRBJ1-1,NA,TGTGCCAGCTCACGATCGGGACAGGGCGGTGAAGCTTTCTTT,CASSRSGQGGEAFF
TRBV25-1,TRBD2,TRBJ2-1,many,TGTGCCAGCAGTGAATACATACTAGCGGGGGCTCGGCCCCCCAACAATGAGCAGTTCTTC,CASSEYILAGARPPNNEQFF
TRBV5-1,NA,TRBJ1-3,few,TGCGCCAGCAGCGTCGGGGGCTCTGGAAACACCATATATTTT,CASSVGGSGNTIYF
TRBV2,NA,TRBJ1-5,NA,TGTGCCAGCTCCAATCGGGCGGGGGCGATAAATCAGCCCCAGCATTTT,CASSNRAGAINQPQHF
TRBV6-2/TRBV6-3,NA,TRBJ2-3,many,TGTGCCAGCCGCCCACCGGGACCCTCTAATACGCAGTATTTT,CASRPPGPSNTQYF
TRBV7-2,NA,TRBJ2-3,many,TGTGCCAGCAGCCCTGATTCAGATACGCAGTATTTT,CASSPDSDTQYF
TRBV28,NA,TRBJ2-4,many,TGTGCCAGCAGTTCCCCGGGGTCCGCCAAAAACATTCAGTACTTC,CASSSPGSAKNIQYF
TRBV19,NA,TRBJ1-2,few,TGTGCCAGTAAGGTACAGGGCTTTGATGGCTACACCTTC,CASKVQGFDGYTF
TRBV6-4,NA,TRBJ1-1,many,TGTGCCAGCAGTTCAGAGCTGAACACTGAAGCTTTCTTT,CASSSELNTEAFF
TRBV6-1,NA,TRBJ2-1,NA,TGTGCCACCGGAACCGGGCGCCTGGGGGTGAATGAGCAGTTCTTC,CATGTGRLGVNEQFF
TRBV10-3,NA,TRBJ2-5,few,TGTGCCATCAGTGCTCGCCCGGCAAAAGAGACCCAGTACTTC,CAISARPAKETQYF
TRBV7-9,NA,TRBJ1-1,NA,TGTGCCAGCAGCCTCACGGGGACTGAAGCTTTCTTT,CASSLTGTEAFF
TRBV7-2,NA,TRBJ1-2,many,TGTGCCAGCAGCTTAGAGTCCATGGGTGGCTACACCTTC,CASSLESMGGYTF
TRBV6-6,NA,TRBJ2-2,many,TGTGCCGAGCGCGACCATCTCACCGGGGAGCTGTTTTTT,CAERDHLTGELFF
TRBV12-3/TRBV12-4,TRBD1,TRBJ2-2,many,TGTGCCAGCAGGGTGGACAGGTCGAACACCGGGGAGCTGTTTTTT,CASRVDRSNTGELFF
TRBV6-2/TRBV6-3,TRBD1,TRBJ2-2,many,TGTGCCAGCAGTTACACGACAGGGACGTCGGTGTTTTTT,CASSYTTGTSVFF
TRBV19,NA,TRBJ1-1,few,TGTGCCAGTAGTACGCGCAGGGTTTCTGAAGCTTTCTTT,CASSTRRVSEAFF
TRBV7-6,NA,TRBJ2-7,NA,TGTGCCAGCAGCCAATACGGGACGTCCTACGAGCAGTACTTC,CASSQYGTSYEQYF
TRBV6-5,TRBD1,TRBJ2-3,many,TGTGCCAGCAGCCGGGGACAGGGAATAGATACGCAGTATTTT,CASSRGQGIDTQYF
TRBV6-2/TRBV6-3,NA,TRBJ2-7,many,TGTGCCAGCAGCCCGACTCACTACGAGCAGTACTTC,CASSPTHYEQYF
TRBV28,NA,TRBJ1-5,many,TGTGCCAGCAGATCGGACAGTTCAGGCAATCAGCCCCAGCATTTT,CASRSDSSGNQPQHF
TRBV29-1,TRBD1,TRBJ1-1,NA,TGCAGCGTGGACAGGGTCTCTGAAGCTTTCTTT,CSVDRVSEAFF
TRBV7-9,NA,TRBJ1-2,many,TGTGCCAGCAGCCGAGGCCTTGGGGCTTATGGCTACACCTTC,CASSRGLGAYGYTF
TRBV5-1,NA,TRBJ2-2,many,TGCGCCAGCAGCTTAGAGAACTCGAACACCGGGGAGCTGTTTTTT,CASSLENSNTGELFF
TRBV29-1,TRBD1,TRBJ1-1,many,TGCAGCGGACTGACAGGGCTTAACACTGAAGCTTTCTTT,CSGLTGLNTEAFF
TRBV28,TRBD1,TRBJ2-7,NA,TGTGCCAGCACCCAAGGGGGCGTCTCCTACGAGCAGTACTTC,CASTQGGVSYEQYF
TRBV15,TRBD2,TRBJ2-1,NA,TGTGCCACCAGCAGTGCCCCCGGGGGGGCTCGCAATGAGCAGTTCTTC,CATSSAPGGARNEQFF
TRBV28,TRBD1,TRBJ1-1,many,TGTGTTACCAGGGGGACGAACACTGAAGCTTTCTTT,CVTRGTNTEAFF
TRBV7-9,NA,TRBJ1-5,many,TGTGCCAGCGCCGGGGGAAGTAGTGGGGGCAATCAGCCCCAGCATTTT,CASAGGSSGGNQPQHF